This T cell receptor beta chain stems from a study of shared clonotypes between healthy human individuals. General study findings and limits: Larger estimated richness was generally seen in naive subsets than in memory subsets.

This clone appeared a few times. Its antigen is not identified. Other DNA sequences in this sample translate to the same CDR3. From germline, CDR1 is SGDLS and CDR2 YYNGEE. The CDR3 extends over 13 amino acids. The V end was cut by 2 bases, the J end by 4 bases, with 7 bases between. Clones were read by immunoSEQ multiplex PCR, and TCRdb kept only the in-frame ones, dropping some. This table has some 1.4 million clones, about 96% appearing once. This chain uses TRBV9 with TRBJ2-1; TRBD2 might be the D (6 bases). This clonotype was sampled from a man aged 30 to 39 in good health. What was sequenced was naive CD4+ T cells sorted from blood. Subset specified: CD45RA+ positively selected. The CDR3 DNA reads TGTGCCAGCAGCGTCGGGACTTACAATGAGCAGTTCTTC. This encodes CASSVGTYNEQFF.